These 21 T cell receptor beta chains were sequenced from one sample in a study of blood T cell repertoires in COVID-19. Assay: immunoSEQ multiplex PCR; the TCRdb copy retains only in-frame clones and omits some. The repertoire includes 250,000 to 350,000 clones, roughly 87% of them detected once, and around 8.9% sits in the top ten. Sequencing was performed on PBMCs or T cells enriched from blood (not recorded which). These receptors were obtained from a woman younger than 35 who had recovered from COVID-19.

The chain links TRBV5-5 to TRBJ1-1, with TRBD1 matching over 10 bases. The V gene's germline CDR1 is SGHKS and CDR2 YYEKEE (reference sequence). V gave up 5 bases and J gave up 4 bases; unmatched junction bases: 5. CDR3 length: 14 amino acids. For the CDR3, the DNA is TGTGCCAGCAGGCCGACAGGGGGCGCCACTGAAGCTTTCTTT. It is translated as CASRPTGGATEAFF.

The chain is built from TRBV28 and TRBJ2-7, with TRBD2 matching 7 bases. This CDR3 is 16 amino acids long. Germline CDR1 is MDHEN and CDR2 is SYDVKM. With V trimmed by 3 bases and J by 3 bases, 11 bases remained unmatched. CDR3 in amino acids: CASSFPWGRGDYEQYF. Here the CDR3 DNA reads TGTGCCAGCAGTTTTCCCTGGGGTCGGGGGGACTACGAGCAGTACTTC.

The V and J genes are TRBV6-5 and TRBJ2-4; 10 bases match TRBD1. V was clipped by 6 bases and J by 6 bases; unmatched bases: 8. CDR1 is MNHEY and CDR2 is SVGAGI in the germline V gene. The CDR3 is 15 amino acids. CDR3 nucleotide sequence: TGTGCCAGCAGACCCTGGGACAGGGGCTTAAACATTCAGTACTTC. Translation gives CASRPWDRGLNIQYF.

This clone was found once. CDR3 nucleotide sequence: TGTGCCAGCAGTTTCTGGACAGGGTTCTACGAGCAGTACTTC. Protein product: CASSFWTGFYEQYF. The rearrangement uses TRBV28 and TRBJ2-7; 8 nucleotides align to TRBD1. Germline-derived CDR1 and CDR2 are MDHEN and SYDVKM. J was trimmed by 3 bases and V by 3 bases; bases with no gene match: 4. The CDR3 loop spans 14 amino acids.

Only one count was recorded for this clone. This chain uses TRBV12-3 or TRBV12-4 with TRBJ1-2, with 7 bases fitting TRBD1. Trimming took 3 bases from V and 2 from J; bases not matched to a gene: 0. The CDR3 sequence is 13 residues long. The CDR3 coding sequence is TGTGCCAGCAGTTTGGACAGGAACTATGGCTACACCTTC. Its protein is CASSLDRNYGYTF.

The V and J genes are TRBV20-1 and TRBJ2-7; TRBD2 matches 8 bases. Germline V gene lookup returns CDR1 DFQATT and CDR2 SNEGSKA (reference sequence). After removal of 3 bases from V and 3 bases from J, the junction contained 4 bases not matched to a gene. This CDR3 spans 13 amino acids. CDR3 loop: CSASRGGLYEQYF. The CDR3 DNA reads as TGCAGTGCTAGTCGGGGGGGACTCTACGAGCAGTACTTC.

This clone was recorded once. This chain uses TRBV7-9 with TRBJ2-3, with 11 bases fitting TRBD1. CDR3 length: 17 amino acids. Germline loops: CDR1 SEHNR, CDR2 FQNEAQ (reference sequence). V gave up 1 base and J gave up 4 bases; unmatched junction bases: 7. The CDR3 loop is CASSLEAWDRGADTQYF. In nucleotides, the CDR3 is TGTGCCAGCAGCTTAGAGGCCTGGGACAGGGGGGCAGATACGCAGTATTTT.

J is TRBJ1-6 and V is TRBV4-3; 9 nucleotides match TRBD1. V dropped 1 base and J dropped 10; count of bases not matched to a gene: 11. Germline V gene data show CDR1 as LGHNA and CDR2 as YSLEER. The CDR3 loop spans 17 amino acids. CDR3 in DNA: TGCGCCAGCAGCCAAGCACCACCCGGACAGGGGACCTCACCCCTCCACTTT. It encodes CASSQAPPGQGTSPLHF.

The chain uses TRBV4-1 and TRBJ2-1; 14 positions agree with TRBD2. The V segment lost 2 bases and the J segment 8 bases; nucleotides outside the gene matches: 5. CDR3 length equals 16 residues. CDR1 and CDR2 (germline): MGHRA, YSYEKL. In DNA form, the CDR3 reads TGCGCCAGCAGCCAATCGACTAGCGGGAGGGCCCATGAGCAGTTCTTC. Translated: CASSQSTSGRAHEQFF.

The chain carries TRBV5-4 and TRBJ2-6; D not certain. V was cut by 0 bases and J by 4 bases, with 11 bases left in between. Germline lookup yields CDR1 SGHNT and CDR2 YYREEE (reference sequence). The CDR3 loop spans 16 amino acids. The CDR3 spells CASSLGRMNGANVLTF. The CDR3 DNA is TGTGCCAGCAGCTTGGGCAGGATGAACGGGGCCAACGTCCTGACTTTC. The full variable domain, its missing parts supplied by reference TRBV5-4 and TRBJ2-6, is ETGVTQSPTHLIKTRGQQVTLRCSSQSGHNTVSWYQQALGQGPQFIFQYYREEENGRGNFPPRFSGLQFPNYSSELNVNALELDDSALYLCASSLGRMNGANVLTFGAGSRLTVL.

The CDR3 nucleotides are TGCAGTGCTCGGACTCTCAAGACCCAGTACTTC. Amino acid sequence: CSARTLKTQYF. V usage is TRBV20-1 and J usage is TRBJ2-5, with a possible D match to TRBD2 (5 bases). The CDR3 runs to 11 residues. Germline CDR1 and CDR2: DFQATT and SNEGSKA (reference sequence). Trimming removed 5 bases from V and 6 bases from J, with 10 bases in between.

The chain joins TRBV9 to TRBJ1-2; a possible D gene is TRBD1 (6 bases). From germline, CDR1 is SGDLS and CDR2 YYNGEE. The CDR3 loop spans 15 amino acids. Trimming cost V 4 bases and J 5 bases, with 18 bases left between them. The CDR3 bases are TGTGCCAGCAGCAAACAGGGAAGAGGGCGTTATGGCTACACCTTC. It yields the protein CASSKQGRGRYGYTF.

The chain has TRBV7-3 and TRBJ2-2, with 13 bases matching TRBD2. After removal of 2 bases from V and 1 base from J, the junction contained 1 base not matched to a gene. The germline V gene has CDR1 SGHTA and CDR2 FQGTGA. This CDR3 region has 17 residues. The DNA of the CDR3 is TGTGCCAGCAGCTTACGGACTAGCGGGGGGAACACCGGGGAGCTGTTTTTT. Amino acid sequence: CASSLRTSGGNTGELFF.

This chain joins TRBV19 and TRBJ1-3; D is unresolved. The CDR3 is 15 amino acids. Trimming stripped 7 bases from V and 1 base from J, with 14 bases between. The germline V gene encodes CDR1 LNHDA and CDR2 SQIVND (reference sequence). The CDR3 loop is CASTMVGKSGNTIYF. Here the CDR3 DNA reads TGTGCCAGTACCATGGTCGGGAAATCTGGAAACACCATATATTTT.

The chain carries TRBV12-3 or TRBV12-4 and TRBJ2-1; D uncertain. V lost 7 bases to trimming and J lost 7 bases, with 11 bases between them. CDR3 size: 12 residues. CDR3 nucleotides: TGTGCCAGCACCGCTAAGTTGAATGAGCAGTTCTTC. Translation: CASTAKLNEQFF.

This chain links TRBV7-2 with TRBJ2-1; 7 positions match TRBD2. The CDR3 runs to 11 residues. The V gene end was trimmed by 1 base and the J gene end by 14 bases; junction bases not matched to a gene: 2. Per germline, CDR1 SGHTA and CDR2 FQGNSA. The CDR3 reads CASSLGGSKFF. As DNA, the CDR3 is TGTGCCAGCAGCTTAGGCGGGAGCAAGTTCTTC.

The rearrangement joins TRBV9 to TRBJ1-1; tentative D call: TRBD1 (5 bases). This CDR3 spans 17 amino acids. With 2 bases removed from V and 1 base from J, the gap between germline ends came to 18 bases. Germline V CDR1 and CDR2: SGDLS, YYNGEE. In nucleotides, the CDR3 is TGTGCCAGCAGCGTTTTTGGACAACCCGGGCCGAACACTGAAGCTTTCTTT. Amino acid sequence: CASSVFGQPGPNTEAFF.

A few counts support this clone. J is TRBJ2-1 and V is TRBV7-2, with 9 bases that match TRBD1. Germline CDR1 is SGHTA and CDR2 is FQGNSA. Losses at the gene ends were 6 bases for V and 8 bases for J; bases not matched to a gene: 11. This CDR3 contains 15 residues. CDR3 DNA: TGTGCCAGCAGGGGCCCGGGACAGGGTTTTTATGAGCAGTTCTTC. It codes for CASRGPGQGFYEQFF.

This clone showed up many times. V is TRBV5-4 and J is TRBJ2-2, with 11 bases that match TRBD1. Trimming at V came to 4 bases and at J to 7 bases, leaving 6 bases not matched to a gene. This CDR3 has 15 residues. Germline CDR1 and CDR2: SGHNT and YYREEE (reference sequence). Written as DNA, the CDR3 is TGTGCCAGCAGCCCGGACAGGGGGCGCAGCGGGGAGCTGTTTTTT. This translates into CASSPDRGRSGELFF.

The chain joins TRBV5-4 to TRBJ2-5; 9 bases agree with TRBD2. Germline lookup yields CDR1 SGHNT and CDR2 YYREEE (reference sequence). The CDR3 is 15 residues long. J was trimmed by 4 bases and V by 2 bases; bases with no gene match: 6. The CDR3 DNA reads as TGTGCCAGCAGCTTAGGCGGGGGGGCAGGAGAGACCCAGTACTTC. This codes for CASSLGGGAGETQYF.

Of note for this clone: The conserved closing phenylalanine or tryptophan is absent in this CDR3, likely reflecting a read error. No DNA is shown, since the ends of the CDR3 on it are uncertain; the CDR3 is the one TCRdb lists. The CDR3 region is CASSSPSGSRRSL. The chain employs TRBV28 and TRBJ2-7; the table's D call TRBD2 went unverified against the DNA. CDR1 is MDHEN and CDR2 is SYDVKM in the germline V gene. From its first to its last residue, the CDR3 has 13 amino acids.